Below are 3 T cell receptor beta chains sequenced from a single sample in a study of Ad26.COV2.S vaccination and SARS-CoV-2 variants. Stated treatment: around 19 received Ad26.COV2.S at low or high dose, single or two shots; about 5 received placebo; per-sample allocation not given. Day 63 after the first vaccine or placebo injection was the time point for sampling. This table comes from immunoSEQ multiplex PCR, and its TCRdb copy is limited to in-frame clones, with some not included. The sample holds 350,000 to 400,000 clones, 89% seen once. The specimen comprised peripheral blood, sampled in a trial of Ad26.COV2.S vaccine versus placebo. The receptors derive from a person between 18 and 65 years old who received the Ad26.COV2.S COVID-19 vaccine or a placebo.

DNA of the CDR3: TGTGCCAGCAGCACCCAGAGGAACACCGGGGAGCTGTTTTTT. Residues: CASSTQRNTGELFF. This chain connects TRBV7-3 to TRBJ2-2; no clear D. Trimming took off 5 bases at V and 1 base at J, with 8 bases between the two ends. The CDR3 runs to 14 residues. CDR1 is SGHTA, CDR2 FQGTGA, per germline.

The V and J genes are TRBV7-9 and TRBJ1-5; the D gene is possibly TRBD1 (5 bases). Per germline, CDR1 SEHNR and CDR2 FQNEAQ (reference sequence). V was clipped by 1 base and J by 4 bases, with 11 bases between them. CDR3 length: 15 amino acids. CDR3 sequence: CASSLGAGRNQPQHF. As DNA, the CDR3 is TGTGCCAGCAGCTTAGGTGCGGGGCGTAATCAGCCCCAGCATTTT.

V and J are TRBV7-6 and TRBJ2-7; D tentatively fits TRBD1 or TRBD2 (7 bases each). This CDR3 contains 14 residues. Trimming took 3 bases from V and 5 from J, leaving 14 bases between them. Germline V gene lookup returns CDR1 SGHVS and CDR2 FNYEAQ. The CDR3 DNA reads as TGTGCCAGCAGCTTGGGGCCAGGGGGGGACGAGCAGTACTTC. The encoded protein is CASSLGPGGDEQYF.